This T cell receptor beta chain was sequenced in a study of graft-versus-host responses after intestinal transplantation. Turning to the study itself: Transplantation in recipients was multivisceral, liver-intestinal, or isolated intestinal. Regarding the study as a whole: Clonal ratios of graft-versus-host to host-versus-graft in allografts were high for patients exhibiting graft-donor T cell macrochimerism. Levels of circulating GvH clones at their peak were associated with early post-transplant HvG declines.

TCRdb's table, derived via immunoSEQ multiplex PCR, lists solely in-frame clones and lacks some. Here the sample spans under 9,000 clones, about 74% being singletons. Points on this clone: What it binds is unknown.

Trimming took off 4 bases at V and 4 bases at J, with 9 bases between the two ends. The CDR3 sequence is 13 residues long. Germline V gene lookup returns CDR1 SGDLS and CDR2 YYNGEE. From the graft tissue, intraepithelial and lamina propria lymphocytes were released through processing. Material: ileum tissue, obtained about 490 days after intestinal transplant. The chain combines TRBV9 with TRBJ1-3, with a weak D call TRBD1 (5 bases). The TCR sequence derives from a human patient who received an intestinal transplant, so some T cells may come from the graft donor. The CDR3 spells CASSTQGGNTIYF. The CDR3 DNA follows: TGTGCCAGCAGCACCCAGGGAGGAAACACCATATATTTT. The variable domain in full, with the rest retrieved from reference TRBV9 and TRBJ1-3, is DSGVTQTPKHLITATGQRVTLRCSPRSGDLSVYWYQQSLDQGLQFLIQYYNGEERAKGNILERFSAQQFPDLHSELNLSSLELGDSALYFCASSTQGGNTIYFGEGSWLTVV.